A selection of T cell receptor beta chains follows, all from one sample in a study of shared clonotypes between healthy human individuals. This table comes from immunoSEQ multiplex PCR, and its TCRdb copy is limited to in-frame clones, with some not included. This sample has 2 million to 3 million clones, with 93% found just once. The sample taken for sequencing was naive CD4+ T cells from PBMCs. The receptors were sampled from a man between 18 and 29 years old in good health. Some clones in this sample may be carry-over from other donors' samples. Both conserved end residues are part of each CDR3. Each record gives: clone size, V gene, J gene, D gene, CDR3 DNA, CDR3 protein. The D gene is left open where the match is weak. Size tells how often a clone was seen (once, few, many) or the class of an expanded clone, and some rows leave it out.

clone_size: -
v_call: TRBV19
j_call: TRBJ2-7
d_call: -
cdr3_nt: TGTGCCAGTAGTACACGACGTGGAGTCGAGCAGTACTTC
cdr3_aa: CASSTRRGVEQYF

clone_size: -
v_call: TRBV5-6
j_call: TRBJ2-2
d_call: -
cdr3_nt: TGTGCCAGCAGCTTGTATGCGTCGGGCCACACCGGGGAGCTGTTTTTT
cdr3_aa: CASSLYASGHTGELFF

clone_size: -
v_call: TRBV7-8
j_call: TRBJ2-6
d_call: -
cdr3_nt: TGTGCCAGCAGCTTCCGCGGGGCCAACGTCCTGACTTTC
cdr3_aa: CASSFRGANVLTF

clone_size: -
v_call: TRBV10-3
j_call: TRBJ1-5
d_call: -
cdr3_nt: TGTGCCACCGGAACCGAGGTAACTTATAGCAATCAGCCCCAGCATTTT
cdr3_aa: CATGTEVTYSNQPQHF

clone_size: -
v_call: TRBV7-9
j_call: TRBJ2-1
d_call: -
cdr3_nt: TGTGCCAGCAGCTTAAGGGGTAGCGTGAGCTCCTACAATGAGCAGTTCTTC
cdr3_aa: CASSLRGSVSSYNEQFF

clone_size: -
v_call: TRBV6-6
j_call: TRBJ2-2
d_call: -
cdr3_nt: TGTGCCAGCTGGGGCACCGGGGAGCTGTTTTTT
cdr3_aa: CASWGTGELFF

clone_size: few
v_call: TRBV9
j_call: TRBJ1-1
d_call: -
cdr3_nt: TGTGCCAGCAGCGTAGCCCCAGGGGCTGAAGCTTTCTTT
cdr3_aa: CASSVAPGAEAFF

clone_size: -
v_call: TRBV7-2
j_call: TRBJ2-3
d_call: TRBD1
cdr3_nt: TGTGCCAGCAGCTTAGGTGTACAGGGGGATACGCAGTATTTT
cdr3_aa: CASSLGVQGDTQYF

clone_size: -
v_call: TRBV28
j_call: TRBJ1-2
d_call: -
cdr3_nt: TGTGCCAGCAGTTTTCCGACGTCTACTAACTATGGCTACACCTTC
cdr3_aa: CASSFPTSTNYGYTF

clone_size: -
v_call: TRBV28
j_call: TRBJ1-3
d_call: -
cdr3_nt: TGTGCCAGCAGTTTATATCCGGGCTCTGGAAACACCATATATTTT
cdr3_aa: CASSLYPGSGNTIYF

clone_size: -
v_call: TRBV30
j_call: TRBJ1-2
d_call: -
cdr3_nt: TGTGCCTGGAGCCCCCTCAGCCATAACTATGGCTACACCTTC
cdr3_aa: CAWSPLSHNYGYTF

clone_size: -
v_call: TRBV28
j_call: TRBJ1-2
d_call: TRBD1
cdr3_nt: TGTGCCAGCAGACTACAGGGGGCCGGGGACTATGGCTACACCTTC
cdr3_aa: CASRLQGAGDYGYTF

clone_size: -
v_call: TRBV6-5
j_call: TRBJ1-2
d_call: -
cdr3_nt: TGTGCCAGCAGTTACCGAGGTGGCTACACCTTC
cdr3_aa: CASSYRGGYTF

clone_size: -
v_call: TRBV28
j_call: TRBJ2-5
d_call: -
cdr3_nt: TGTGCCAGCAGCAAAGGCGCTCCTGAGACCCAGTACTTC
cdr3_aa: CASSKGAPETQYF

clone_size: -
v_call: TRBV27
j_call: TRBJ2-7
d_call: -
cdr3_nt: TGTGCCAGCATGAACAGGACTACCTACGAGCAGTACTTC
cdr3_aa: CASMNRTTYEQYF

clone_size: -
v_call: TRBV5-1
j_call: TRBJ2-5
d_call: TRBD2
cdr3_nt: TGCGCCAGCAGCTTTATCCCCATCGCAACTAGCGGGAGATATGCGGGGGGAGAGACCCAGTACTTC
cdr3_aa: CASSFIPIATSGRYAGGETQYF

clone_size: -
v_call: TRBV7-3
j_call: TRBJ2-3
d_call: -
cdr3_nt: TGTGCCAGCAGCTTAACGTACGTAGGGAAAGATACGCAGTATTTT
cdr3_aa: CASSLTYVGKDTQYF

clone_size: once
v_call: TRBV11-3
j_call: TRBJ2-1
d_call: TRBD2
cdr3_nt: TGTGCCAGCAGCTTAGGACTAGCGGGAGGGCAGAGTGAGCAGTTCTTC
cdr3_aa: CASSLGLAGGQSEQFF

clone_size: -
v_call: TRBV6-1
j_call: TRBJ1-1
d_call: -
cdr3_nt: TGTGCCAGCATCGGCTTATGGGGCACTGAAGCTTTCTTT
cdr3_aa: CASIGLWGTEAFF

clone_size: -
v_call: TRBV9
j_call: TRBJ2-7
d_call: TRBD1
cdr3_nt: TGTGCCAGCAGCGTAGACGGACAGGGTTTGGACGAGCAGTACTTC
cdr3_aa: CASSVDGQGLDEQYF

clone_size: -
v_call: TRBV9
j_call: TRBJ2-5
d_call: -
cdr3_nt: TGTGCCAGCAGCCGACACCCAGGGGACCAAGAGACCCAGTACTTC
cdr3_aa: CASSRHPGDQETQYF

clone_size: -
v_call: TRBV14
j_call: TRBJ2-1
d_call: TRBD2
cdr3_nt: TGTGCCAGCAGCCAAGGGACTAGCGGGAGCCCCTTAAATGAGCAGTTCTTC
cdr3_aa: CASSQGTSGSPLNEQFF

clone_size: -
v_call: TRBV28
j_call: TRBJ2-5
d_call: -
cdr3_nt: TGTGCCAGCAAACCTGACAGACCCCCAGAGACCCAGTACTTC
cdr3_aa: CASKPDRPPETQYF

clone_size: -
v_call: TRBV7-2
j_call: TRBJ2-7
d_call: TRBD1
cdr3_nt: TGTGCCAGCAGCTTGTCCAGGGGGTACTACGAGCAGTACTTC
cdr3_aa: CASSLSRGYYEQYF

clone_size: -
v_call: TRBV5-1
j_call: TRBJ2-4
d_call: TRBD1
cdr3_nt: TGCGCCAGCAGCACACAGACAGGGAAGACTATAAACATTCAGTACTTC
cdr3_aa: CASSTQTGKTINIQYF

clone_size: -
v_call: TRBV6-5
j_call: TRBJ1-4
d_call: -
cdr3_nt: TGTGCCAGCAGTTACTCGACGGGGGCAGGTGAAAAACTGTTTTTT
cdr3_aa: CASSYSTGAGEKLFF

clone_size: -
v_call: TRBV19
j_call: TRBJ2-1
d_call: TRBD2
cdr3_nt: TGTGCCAGCGGGACTAGATCGTCAGGGGCAGCCCAGGGGCAGTTCTTC
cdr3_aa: CASGTRSSGAAQGQFF

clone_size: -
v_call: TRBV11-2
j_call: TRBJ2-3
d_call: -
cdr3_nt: TGTGCCAGCAGCTTTACCCGGACCAGCGCAGATACGCAGTATTTT
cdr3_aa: CASSFTRTSADTQYF

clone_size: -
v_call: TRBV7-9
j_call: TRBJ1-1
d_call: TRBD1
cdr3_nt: TGTGCCAGCAGCTCTAGAACACAGGGACAGGGGAACACTGAAGCTTTCTTT
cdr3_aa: CASSSRTQGQGNTEAFF

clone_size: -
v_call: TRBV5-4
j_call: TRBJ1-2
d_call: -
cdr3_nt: TGTGCCAGCAGCTTCCCCTCGGGGGTTTATGGCTACACCTTC
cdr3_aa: CASSFPSGVYGYTF

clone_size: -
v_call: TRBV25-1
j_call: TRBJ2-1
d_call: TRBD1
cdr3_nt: TGTGCCAGCAGTGAGAACTGGACAGGCTCCTACAATGAGCAGTTCTTC
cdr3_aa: CASSENWTGSYNEQFF

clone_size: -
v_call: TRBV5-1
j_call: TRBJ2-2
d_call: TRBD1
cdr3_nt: TGCGCCAGCAGCTTTGGACAGGGGAACACCGGGGAGCTGTTTTTT
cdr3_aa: CASSFGQGNTGELFF

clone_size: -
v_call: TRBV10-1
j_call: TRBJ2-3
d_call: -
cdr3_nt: TGCGCCAGCCAGCTAAGATGGGAAGGGGATACGCAGTATTTT
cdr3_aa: CASQLRWEGDTQYF

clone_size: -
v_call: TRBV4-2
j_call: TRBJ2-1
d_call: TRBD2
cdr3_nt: TGTGCCAGCAGCCCCCTGAGGGGACTAGCGGGAGGTCTCTCCTACAATGAGCAGTTCTTC
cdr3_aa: CASSPLRGLAGGLSYNEQFF

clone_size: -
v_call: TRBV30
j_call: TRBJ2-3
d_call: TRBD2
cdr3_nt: TGTGCCTGGAGTCGCGGAATAGCGGGAGAGTCTGGCACAGATACGCAGTATTTT
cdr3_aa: CAWSRGIAGESGTDTQYF

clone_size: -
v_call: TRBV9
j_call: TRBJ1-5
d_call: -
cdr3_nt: TGTGCCAGCAGCAGACAGGACAATCAGCCCCAGCATTTT
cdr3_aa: CASSRQDNQPQHF

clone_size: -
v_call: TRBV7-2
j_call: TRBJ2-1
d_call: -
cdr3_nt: TGTGCCAGCAGCTTAGGTCTAGTATCCTACAATGAGCAGTTCTTC
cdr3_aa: CASSLGLVSYNEQFF

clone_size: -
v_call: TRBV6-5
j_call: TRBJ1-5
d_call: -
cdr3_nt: TGTGCCAGCAGTCGGACAGGCAATCAGCCCCAGCATTTT
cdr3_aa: CASSRTGNQPQHF

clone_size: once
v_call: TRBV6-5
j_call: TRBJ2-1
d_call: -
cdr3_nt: TGTGCCAGCAGTTACTCGGTAGGGTCCTACAATGAGCAGTTCTTC
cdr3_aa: CASSYSVGSYNEQFF

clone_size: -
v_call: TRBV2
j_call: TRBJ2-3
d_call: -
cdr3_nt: TGTGCCAGCAGAGGGGGGGGGAGTAGGGCAGATACGCAGTATTTT
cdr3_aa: CASRGGGSRADTQYF

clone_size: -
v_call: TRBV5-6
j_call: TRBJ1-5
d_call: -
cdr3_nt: TGTGCCAGCAGCTTAGGGGGATTGAGCAATCAGCCCCAGCATTTT
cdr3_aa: CASSLGGLSNQPQHF

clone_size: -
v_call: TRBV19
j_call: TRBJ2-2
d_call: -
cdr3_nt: TGTGCCAGTAGTATAGGTGGGGTAGGCGGGGAGCTGTTTTTT
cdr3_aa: CASSIGGVGGELFF

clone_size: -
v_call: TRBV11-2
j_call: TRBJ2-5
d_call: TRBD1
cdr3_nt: TGTGCCAGCAGCTCTTCCGGGACAGGGTTCGTAGAGACCCAGTACTTC
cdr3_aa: CASSSSGTGFVETQYF

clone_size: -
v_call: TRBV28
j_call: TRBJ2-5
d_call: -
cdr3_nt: TGTGCCAGCAGTACCCGGGACTCCAAGGGGTACTTC
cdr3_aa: CASSTRDSKGYF

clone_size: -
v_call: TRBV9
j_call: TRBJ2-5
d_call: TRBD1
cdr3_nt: TGTGCCAGCAGCGTAGCAGGACAGGGTTACGAGACCCAGTACTTC
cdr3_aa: CASSVAGQGYETQYF